The T cell receptor beta chain described here comes from a study of blood T cell repertoires in COVID-19. Clones were read by immunoSEQ multiplex PCR, and TCRdb kept only the in-frame ones, dropping some. This sample has 84,000 or so clones, with over 75% found just once. CDR1 and CDR2 (germline): MNHNS, SASEGT. This CDR3 has 17 amino acids. After removal of 0 bases from V and 1 base from J, the junction contained 5 bases not matched to a gene. The material sequenced was peripheral blood. The TCR comes from a human donor in a cohort sampled during active COVID-19. This chain uses TRBV6-1 with TRBJ2-2, with TRBD2 identical over 7 bases. The CDR3 DNA sequence: TGTGCCAGCAGTGAAGCGGCGGGGGTCGGGAACACCGGGGAGCTGTTTTTT. Amino acids: CASSEAAGVGNTGELFF.